By share, the clone carrying this T cell receptor (beta chain) ranks as medium-sized (0.01 to 0.1%). This sample was included in a study of metastatic and nonmetastatic thyroid tumors. Every patient was untreated before thyroid surgery. TCRdb reassembled clones from the PCR reads with MiXCR. The sample holds approximately 38,000 clones, about 24% seen once. This CDR3 comprises 13 residues. V trimming: 4 bases; J trimming: 6 bases; junction bases outside the gene matches: 5. The germline V gene encodes CDR1 SGHVS and CDR2 FQNEAQ. The clonotype was recovered from a female donor with papillary thyroid cancer or a benign thyroid nodule (not recorded which). Some clones in this sample may be carry-over from other donors' samples. The sample comprised blood. The chain recombines TRBV7-8 with TRBJ2-7; TRBD2 matches 8 bases. Here the CDR3 reads CASSSGLVGEQYF. Written as DNA, the CDR3 is TGTGCCAGCAGCTCGGGACTAGTCGGCGAGCAGTACTTC. The whole variable domain, remainder taken from reference TRBV7-8 and TRBJ2-7, is GAGVSQSPRYKVAKRGQDVALRCDPISGHVSLFWYQQALGQGPEFLTYFQNEAQLDKSGLPSDRFFAERPEGSVSTLKIQRTQQEDSAVYLCASSSGLVGEQYFGPGTRLTVT.